The 10 T cell receptor beta chains reported below all come from one sample, sequenced in a study of cytomegalovirus exposure and HLA in healthy donors. Researchers ran the PCR with 60 Vbeta and 13 Jbeta primers. Here immunoSEQ multiplex PCR was the method, and the copy in TCRdb shows in-frame clones only, minus some. The sample has about 78,000 clones, 60% to 75% seen once. Material: PBMCs. Receptors were obtained from a woman aged 40-49 years in good health and CMV-seropositive.

The chain couples TRBV28 to TRBJ1-1; weak D call: TRBD1 (5 bases). Deletions cut 6 bases from V and 5 bases from J, with 13 bases between. Germline CDR1 is MDHEN and CDR2 is SYDVKM. CDR3 size: 13 residues. The CDR3 here is CASRPPGMTEAFF. In nucleotides, the CDR3 is TGTGCCAGCAGGCCCCCAGGGATGACTGAAGCTTTCTTT.

The V gene is TRBV29-1, the J gene TRBJ2-3; D perhaps matches TRBD2 (7 bases). The CDR3 has 15 amino acids. Trimming pared 5 bases from V and 1 base from J, leaving 16 bases between. CDR1 and CDR2 from the germline V gene are SQVTM and ANQGSEA. Here the CDR3 reads CSVTPRGGGTDTQYF. As DNA, the CDR3 is TGCAGCGTTACCCCGAGGGGGGGCGGCACAGATACGCAGTATTTT.

The genes are TRBV19 and TRBJ2-5; 8 bases align to TRBD2. The J call is doubtful: the DNA matches TRBJ2-7 better. The CDR3 consists of 15 residues. Germline CDR1 and CDR2: LNHDA and SQIVND (reference sequence). DNA for the CDR3: TGTGCCAGTAGTACCTCAGCGGGGGCGACCTACGAGCAGTACTTC. This gives the protein CASSTSAGATYEQYF.

J is TRBJ2-1 and V is TRBV7-9; TRBD2 aligns across 9 bases. In germline, CDR1 is SEHNR, CDR2 FQNEAQ (reference sequence). V was clipped by 8 bases and J by 6 bases; unmatched bases: 5. CDR3 length: 13 amino acids. This CDR3 is CASRKLAGNEQFF. The CDR3 DNA reads TGTGCCAGCCGAAAACTAGCGGGCAATGAGCAGTTCTTC.

The chain joins TRBV14 to TRBJ1-1; 7 bases align to TRBD1. The germline gives CDR1 SGHDN, CDR2 FVKESK. V shed 2 bases and J 5 bases; nucleotides not matched to a gene: 5. This CDR3 comprises 14 residues. CDR3 nucleotides: TGTGCCAGCAGCCAAACAGGGGTAAGAACTGAAGCTTTCTTT. This gives the protein CASSQTGVRTEAFF.

V and J are TRBV7-6 and TRBJ2-2; the D gene is possibly TRBD2 (5 bases). Germline assignment: CDR1 SGHVS and CDR2 FNYEAQ. The ends were cut back, 1 base at V and 4 bases at J, with 10 bases in the middle. The CDR3 loop spans 15 amino acids. The CDR3 loop reads CASSLGAAPTGELFF. CDR3 nucleotide sequence: TGTGCCAGCAGCTTAGGAGCGGCCCCCACCGGGGAGCTGTTTTTT.

The chain joins TRBV30 to TRBJ2-3; TRBD1 matches 11 bases. V dropped 2 bases and J dropped 3; count of bases not matched to a gene: 4. CDR3 size: 15 residues. Germline loops: CDR1 GTSNPN, CDR2 SVGIG (reference sequence). The CDR3 here is CAWSRDRGGTDTQYF. The CDR3 nucleotides are TGTGCCTGGAGTCGGGACAGGGGGGGGACAGATACGCAGTATTTT.

The DNA for the CDR3 is TGTGCCAGCAGACTACTAGCGAGCACAGATACGCAGTATTTT. It yields the protein CASRLLASTDTQYF. This chain connects TRBV2 to TRBJ2-3; 7 nucleotides align to TRBD2. Germline V lookup: CDR1 SNHLY, CDR2 FYNNEI. The CDR3 runs to 14 residues. The V gene end was trimmed by 6 bases and the J gene end by 0 bases; junction bases not matched to a gene: 3.

The chain joins TRBV10-3 to TRBJ2-7, with D tentatively TRBD1 (5 bases). The V gene's germline CDR1 is ENHRY and CDR2 SYGVKD. Trimming removed 3 bases from V and 4 bases from J, with 13 bases in between. This CDR3 has 14 amino acids. CDR3 coding DNA: TGTGCCATCAGTGAAAGGCAGGGAATATACGAGCAGTACTTC. Its protein product is CAISERQGIYEQYF.

The chain joins TRBV4-1 to TRBJ2-7; TRBD2 aligns across 14 bases. Germline loops: CDR1 MGHRA, CDR2 YSYEKL. The CDR3 has 16 residues. V gave up 4 bases and J gave up 0 bases; unmatched junction bases: 2. Written as DNA, the CDR3 is TGCGCCAGCAGCCCGGGACTAGCGGGGGTCTCCTACGAGCAGTACTTC. Encoded protein: CASSPGLAGVSYEQYF.